The 23 T cell receptor beta chains listed next were all sequenced from one sample in a study of shared clonotypes between healthy human individuals. Measured with immunoSEQ multiplex PCR; TCRdb has only the in-frame clones, and not every one. The table shows about 490,000 clones, with approximately 80% occurring only once. Sequencing used PBMCs. The receptors shown here come from a middle-aged woman in good health. Some clones in this sample may be carry-over from other donors' samples.

For this clone: A junction boundary mismatches the germline segment, possibly from a read error. The rearrangement links TRBV2 to TRBJ2-7; 7 nucleotides line up with TRBD1. This CDR3 region has 12 residues. Germline V lookup: CDR1 SNHLY, CDR2 FYNNEI. The CDR3 sequence is CATRQGPYEQHF. CDR3 nucleotides: TGTGCCACCCGACAGGGCCCCTACGAGCAGCACTTC.

V is TRBV6-1 and J is TRBJ2-5; maybe TRBD2 (6 bases). Germline lookup yields CDR1 MNHNS and CDR2 SASEGT. The CDR3 runs 15 residues. Trimming cost V 6 bases and J 1 base, with 15 bases left between them. The chain's CDR3 is CASSLDPRGQETQYF. CDR3 in DNA: TGTGCCAGCAGCCTGGACCCGCGGGGCCAAGAGACCCAGTACTTC.

The V gene is TRBV5-4, the J gene TRBJ1-5; D unclear. CDR3 length: 14 residues. Germline V CDR1 and CDR2: SGHNT, YYREEE (reference sequence). V was cut by 0 bases and J by 3 bases, with 7 bases left in between. The CDR3 DNA sequence: TGTGCCAGCAGCTTGGAAGGGCCCAATCAGCCCCAGCATTTT. It encodes CASSLEGPNQPQHF. Full variable domain (remainder filled in from reference TRBV5-4 and TRBJ1-5): ETGVTQSPTHLIKTRGQQVTLRCSSQSGHNTVSWYQQALGQGPQFIFQYYREEENGRGNFPPRFSGLQFPNYSSELNVNALELDDSALYLCASSLEGPNQPQHFGDGTRLSIL.

This sequence joins TRBV7-9 and TRBJ2-1; D is perhaps TRBD2 (6 bases). Trimming pared 4 bases from V and 5 bases from J, leaving 15 bases between. This CDR3 region has 15 residues. CDR1 and CDR2 (germline): SEHNR, FQNEAQ (reference sequence). The DNA of the CDR3 is TGTGCCAGCAGCTCCCTCATCCGGGAGAACAATGAGCAGTTCTTC. Its translation is CASSSLIRENNEQFF.

The chain combines TRBV9 with TRBJ2-5; 7 positions agree with TRBD1. The junction had 6 bases not matched to a gene; V was cut back by 4 bases and J by 0 bases. This CDR3 region has 15 residues. CDR1 SGDLS and CDR2 YYNGEE come from the germline V gene. The CDR3 here is CASSLAGGYQETQYF. The CDR3 coding sequence is TGTGCCAGCAGCCTTGCAGGGGGTTACCAAGAGACCCAGTACTTC.

The chain carries TRBV5-1 and TRBJ1-5; D remains unclear. The V and J ends lost 0 bases and 5 bases respectively, with 6 bases between them. The CDR3 has 13 amino acids. Germline CDR1 and CDR2: SGHRS and YFSETQ. CDR3 DNA sequence: TGCGCCAGCAGCTTGGGGCCCGATCAGCCCCAGCATTTT. Amino acid sequence: CASSLGPDQPQHF.

The chain has TRBV4-2 and TRBJ2-1; D gene unclear. V was shortened by 0 bases and J by 0 bases, with 9 bases between the two germline ends. The CDR3 is 16 residues long. Germline loops: CDR1 LGHNA, CDR2 YNFKEQ. CDR3 sequence reads: CASSQDQASSYNEQFF. In DNA, the CDR3 is TGTGCCAGCAGCCAAGACCAGGCCAGCTCCTACAATGAGCAGTTCTTC.

J is TRBJ2-3 and V is TRBV7-9; D call uncertain. Looked up from germline, CDR1 is SEHNR and CDR2 is FQNEAQ (reference sequence). Trimming cost V 4 bases and J 3 bases, with 14 bases left between them. CDR3 size: 15 residues. This chain's CDR3 is CASSSTRTMTDTQYF. For the CDR3, the DNA is TGTGCCAGCAGCTCCACCCGCACGATGACAGATACGCAGTATTTT.

As for this clone: This CDR3 is missing its conserved last phenylalanine or tryptophan, likely due to a read error. The chain employs TRBV4-2 and TRBJ1-1; TRBD1 matches 8 bases. V gave up 3 bases and J gave up 0 bases; unmatched junction bases: 3. Germline CDR1 LGHNA, CDR2 YNFKEQ. This CDR3 contains 15 residues. CDR3 protein: CASSHGTGMNTEAFS. The DNA for the CDR3 is TGTGCCAGCAGCCATGGGACAGGCATGAACACTGAAGCTTTCTCT.

The chain carries TRBV7-3 and TRBJ2-2; unclear D gene. Germline assignment: CDR1 SGHTA and CDR2 FQGTGA. CDR3 size: 14 residues. V was shortened by 5 bases and J by 0 bases, with 7 bases between the two germline ends. The CDR3 DNA sequence: TGTGCCAGCAGCAAATATACGAACACCGGGGAGCTGTTTTTT. It codes for CASSKYTNTGELFF.

This sequence joins TRBV2 and TRBJ2-1; TRBD2 matches at 7 bases. The V gene's germline CDR1 is SNHLY and CDR2 FYNNEI. This CDR3 contains 14 residues. Losses at the gene ends were 4 bases for V and 6 bases for J; bases not matched to a gene: 6. CDR3 DNA sequence: TGTGCCAGCAGTGGGGAGGGATGGGTCAATGAGCAGTTCTTC. Its protein product is CASSGEGWVNEQFF. The whole variable domain, remainder taken from reference TRBV2 and TRBJ2-1, is EPEVTQTPSHQVTQMGQEVILRCVPISNHLYFYWYRQILGQKVEFLVSFYNNEISEKSEIFDDQFSVERPDGSNFTLKIRSTKLEDSAMYFCASSGEGWVNEQFFGPGTRLTVL.

This clone was observed a few times. This chain connects TRBV7-9 to TRBJ2-7, with unresolved D. The ends were cut back, 2 bases at V and 1 base at J, with 6 bases in the middle. CDR1 SEHNR and CDR2 FQNEAQ come from the germline V gene (reference sequence). CDR3 size: 13 residues. The CDR3, as DNA: TGTGCCAGCAGCTTATTTGGGTCCTACGAGCAGTACTTC. Translation gives CASSLFGSYEQYF.

This clone was counted once. A read error is possible here, since a much larger clone lies one base away. The V call is TRBV29-1, the J call TRBJ2-7; perhaps TRBD1 as D (6 bases). With 6 bases removed from V and 0 bases from J, the gap between germline ends came to 12 bases. Germline loops: CDR1 SQVTM, CDR2 ANQGSEA. The length of the CDR3 is 13 residues. For the CDR3, the DNA is TGCAGCGTCGTTAAGGACAGCTCCTACGAGCAGTACTTC. Translation gives CSVVKDSSYEQYF.

Of note for this clone: A read error is likely here: a far larger clone is one base away. The rearrangement joins TRBV6-4 to TRBJ2-3; either TRBD1 or TRBD2 may supply D (6 bases each). The V gene lost 4 bases and the J gene lost 5 bases, with 10 bases spanning the gap. Germline V gene lookup returns CDR1 MRHNA and CDR2 SNTAGT. CDR3 length: 13 amino acids. The CDR3 region has the DNA TGTGCCAGCAGTGGGGGGGCCGAAGATACGCAGTATTTT. Amino acid sequence: CASSGGAEDTQYF.

The chain uses TRBV30 and TRBJ2-4, with 7 bases that match TRBD1. Unmatched junction bases numbered 6, after V lost 5 bases and J lost 8 bases. The CDR3 length is 12 residues. Germline values: CDR1 GTSNPN, CDR2 SVGIG (reference sequence). The CDR3 sequence: CAWATGLDIQYF. The CDR3 DNA follows: TGTGCCTGGGCGACAGGGCTGGACATTCAGTACTTC. Supplemented by reference TRBV30 and TRBJ2-4, the full variable domain reads SQTIHQWPATLVQPVGSPLSLECTVEGTSNPNLYWYRQAAGRGLQLLFYSVGIGQISSEVPQNLSASRPQDRQFILSSKKLLLSDSGFYLCAWATGLDIQYFGAGTRLSVL.

The chain carries TRBV7-9 and TRBJ2-7; D gene ambiguous. Germline V CDR1 and CDR2: SEHNR, FQNEAQ (reference sequence). The CDR3 is 14 amino acids. Trimming stripped 5 bases from V and 7 bases from J, with 18 bases between. Here the CDR3 reads CASSLPGLDGEQYF. The CDR3 DNA reads TGTGCCAGCAGCCTTCCGGGCTTAGACGGTGAGCAGTACTTC. The entire variable domain, with the rest obtained from reference TRBV7-9 and TRBJ2-7, is as follows: DTGVSQNPRHKITKRGQNVTFRCDPISEHNRLYWYRQTLGQGPEFLTYFQNEAQLEKSRLLSDRFSAERPKGSFSTLEIQRTEQGDSAMYLCASSLPGLDGEQYFGPGTRLTVT.

This clone was seen a single time. The V and J genes are TRBV28 and TRBJ1-5; tentatively, D is TRBD1 (5 bases). The V gene lost 6 bases and the J gene lost 2 bases, with 14 bases spanning the gap. Germline V gene data show CDR1 as MDHEN and CDR2 as SYDVKM. The CDR3 has 15 amino acids. The CDR3 region is CASSSGLGGNQPQHF. In nucleotides, the CDR3 is TGTGCCAGCAGCTCAGGGTTGGGGGGCAATCAGCCCCAGCATTTT.

Only a few counts were recorded for this clone. The rearrangement links TRBV5-4 to TRBJ1-2; D is uncertain. Germline V gene data show CDR1 as SGHNT and CDR2 as YYREEE (reference sequence). The germline V and J ends were trimmed by 1 base and 4 bases, with 11 bases remaining between them. The length of the CDR3 is 14 residues. The CDR3 loop is CASSLFVGGYGYTF. CDR3 in DNA: TGTGCCAGCAGCTTGTTCGTGGGAGGCTATGGCTACACCTTC.

Worth noting for this clone: A read error may explain this, as a much larger clone is one base away. V usage is TRBV7-9 and J usage is TRBJ2-5; TRBD2 matches at 12 bases. Losses at the gene ends were 4 bases for V and 4 bases for J; bases not matched to a gene: 1. The CDR3 consists of 14 residues. The germline V gene encodes CDR1 SEHNR and CDR2 FQNEAQ (reference sequence). The CDR3 sequence is CASSSGLAGETQYF. Written as DNA, the CDR3 is TGTGCCAGCAGCTCGGGACTAGCGGGAGAGACCCAGTACTTC.

There are many counts of this clone. V is TRBV18 and J is TRBJ2-1; tentative D call: TRBD1 (5 bases). The germline V gene has CDR1 KGHSH and CDR2 LQKENI. The CDR3 has 15 residues. Trimming cost V 3 bases and J 2 bases, with 11 bases left between them. CDR3 amino acids: CASSPLSTAYNEQFF. For the CDR3, the DNA is TGTGCCAGCTCACCCTTGTCGACAGCCTACAATGAGCAGTTCTTC.

About this clone itself: It differs at one base from a far larger clone, so likely a read error. In the same sample, other DNA sequences code for this CDR3. The rearrangement uses TRBV7-2 and TRBJ2-3; D gene ambiguous. The CDR3 is 12 amino acids. The V gene lost 5 bases and the J gene lost 1 base, with 4 bases spanning the gap. CDR1 and CDR2 (germline): SGHTA, FQGNSA. The DNA of the CDR3 is TGTGCCAGCAGCACCCGCACAGATACGCAGTATTTT. Its translation is CASSTRTDTQYF.

The chain recombines TRBV29-1 with TRBJ1-1; 9 positions agree with TRBD1. Germline CDR1 reads SQVTM; CDR2 reads ANQGSEA. The V gene end was trimmed by 7 bases and the J gene end by 2 bases; junction bases not matched to a gene: 8. The CDR3 is made up of 14 amino acids. The CDR3 DNA reads TGCAGCGCCCGGACAGGGGCTCCTAACACTGAAGCTTTCTTT. Its protein is CSARTGAPNTEAFF.

The chain has TRBV29-1 and TRBJ2-1; 11 bases line up with TRBD1. V dropped 1 base and J dropped 9; count of bases not matched to a gene: 5. The germline V gene encodes CDR1 SQVTM and CDR2 ANQGSEA. The CDR3 loop spans 14 amino acids. CDR3 sequence reads: CSVEVGQGAGEQFF. The CDR3 DNA is TGCAGCGTTGAAGTAGGACAGGGGGCGGGTGAGCAGTTCTTC.